This T cell receptor beta chain was retrieved from a study of T cells in Graves' hyperthyroidism and ophthalmopathy. Study-level information: The initial diagnosis was the point when peripheral blood was collected, ahead of any treatment. Study results and caveats: Ophthalmopathy prediction by the model preceded onset by a median roughly 6 months. From stable hyperthyroidism, ophthalmopathy was separated by a 13 V-J model.

Those patients with uncontrolled infection, other autoimmune disease, pregnancy or lactation were excluded. Germline V lookup: CDR1 SNHLY, CDR2 FYNNEI. The CDR3 is made up of 13 amino acids. A remark on this clonotype: No antigen is known for it. A junction boundary mismatches the germline segment, possibly from a read error.

There were TCR beta CDR3 regions amplified from RNA transcripts. HTBI primers drove first-round RT-PCR of the TCR CDR3. In TCRdb, the multiplex PCR reads were re-called with MiXCR into one record per CDR3 protein. The sample contains approximately 300,000 distinct CDR3 sequences, roughly a fifth of which appear only once. Sequencing was performed on blood. The chain uses TRBV2 and TRBJ2-7; D is perhaps TRBD1 (5 bases). The clonotype comes from a man aged 50 to 60 with Graves' ophthalmopathy. DNA of the CDR3: TGTGCCGGCAGTGTTGAGACAGCCTACGAGCAGTACTTC. As protein: CAGSVETAYEQYF.